This is a list of T cell receptor beta chains from one sample in a study of cytomegalovirus exposure and HLA in healthy donors. Libraries were prepared by immunoSEQ multiplex PCR; TCRdb keeps only in-frame clonotypes and omits some of them. The sample yields about 140,000 clones, roughly 80% seen once. Sample: PBMCs. Receptors originate from a woman aged 25 to 39 in good health and CMV-seronegative. CDR3s include the opening cysteine and the closing phenylalanine or tryptophan. The D gene is left open where the match is weak. Where a row states a size, it is once, few, many or the class of an expanded clone; other rows omit it.

DNA: TGTGCCAGCAGTTTAAGAACGGTAGTCGGACAGGGGCGTACAGCTTTCTTT
CDR3: CASSLRTVVGQGRTAFF
V: TRBV27
size: NA
J: TRBJ1-1
D: TRBD1

DNA: TGTGCCAGCAGTGGAAGGGACAGGGAAAACATTCAGTACTTC
CDR3: CASSGRDRENIQYF
V: TRBV6-1
size: NA
J: TRBJ2-4
D: TRBD1

DNA: TGTGCCAGCAGCTCAAGCGGGGGAGAGCAGTTCTTC
CDR3: CASSSSGGEQFF
V: TRBV6-6
size: few
J: TRBJ2-1
D: TRBD2

DNA: TGTGCCAGCAGCGTAGAACCGGATCAGGACACTGAAGCTTTCTTT
CDR3: CASSVEPDQDTEAFF
V: TRBV9
size: NA
J: TRBJ1-1
D: NA

DNA: TGTGCCAGTAGTATAATCACACGTCGAGGAGAGACCCAGTACTTC
CDR3: CASSIITRRGETQYF
V: TRBV19
size: NA
J: TRBJ2-5
D: NA

DNA: TGTGCCAGCAGCTTAATAGGGGCCACTGAAGCTTTCTTT
CDR3: CASSLIGATEAFF
V: TRBV7-8
size: NA
J: TRBJ1-1
D: NA

DNA: TGCGCCAGCAGCTCGATAAAGGGGGACAGGGATGGCTACACCTTC
CDR3: CASSSIKGDRDGYTF
V: TRBV5-1
size: once
J: TRBJ1-2
D: TRBD1

DNA: TGTGCCAGCAGCGACAGGGTGGTCGAAGAGACCCAGTACTTC
CDR3: CASSDRVVEETQYF
V: TRBV7-9
size: NA
J: TRBJ2-5
D: TRBD1

DNA: TGTGCCAGCAGTGAAGAGGCTAGCGGGAGACGGGAGCAGTACTTC
CDR3: CASSEEASGRREQYF
V: TRBV6-1
size: few
J: TRBJ2-7
D: TRBD2

DNA: TGTGCCAGCAGTGGGGAGCAAAGGTTCGGGCAGTACTTC
CDR3: CASSGEQRFGQYF
V: TRBV6-1
size: NA
J: TRBJ2-7
D: NA

DNA: TGTGCCAGCAGCCCCGGAGGTTCTAACTATGGCTACACCTTC
CDR3: CASSPGGSNYGYTF
V: TRBV7-2
size: NA
J: TRBJ1-2
D: NA

DNA: TGCGCCAGCAGCTTTCTAACGGGAGGGCCCAGTGAGCAGTTCTTC
CDR3: CASSFLTGGPSEQFF
V: TRBV5-1
size: NA
J: TRBJ2-1
D: TRBD2

DNA: TGTGCCAGCAGCTTGGATCCGGGCAGGGAAGAGACCCAGTACTTC
CDR3: CASSLDPGREETQYF
V: TRBV5-6
size: NA
J: TRBJ2-5
D: NA

DNA: TGTGCCTGGAGTTTTAATCAAGAGACCCAGTACTTC
CDR3: CAWSFNQETQYF
V: TRBV30
size: NA
J: TRBJ2-5
D: NA

DNA: TGTGCCAGCAGTTCCAGGGTTGGTGAGCAGTTCTTC
CDR3: CASSSRVGEQFF
V: TRBV28
size: NA
J: TRBJ2-1
D: NA

DNA: TGTGCCAGCAGTCCCACGGGAGGAACTGAAGCTTTCTTT
CDR3: CASSPTGGTEAFF
V: TRBV27
size: NA
J: TRBJ1-1
D: NA

DNA: TGTGCCAGTAGTTCCGACAGGGGCGGTGAAAAACTGTTTTTT
CDR3: CASSSDRGGEKLFF
V: TRBV19
size: few
J: TRBJ1-4
D: TRBD1

DNA: TGTGCCAGCAGCTCCATACAGGGGGCTAATGAAAAACTGTTTTTT
CDR3: CASSSIQGANEKLFF
V: TRBV5-6
size: NA
J: TRBJ1-4
D: TRBD1

DNA: TGTGCCAGCGGACCGCGGAACAGGGGAACCTACAATGAGCAGTTCTTC
CDR3: CASGPRNRGTYNEQFF
V: TRBV6-6
size: NA
J: TRBJ2-1
D: TRBD1

DNA: TGTGCCAGTAGTATAGGGACAGGGGCCTCCTACGAGCAGTACTTC
CDR3: CASSIGTGASYEQYF
V: TRBV19
size: once
J: TRBJ2-7
D: TRBD1

DNA: TGTGCCAGCAGCTTGCTGCCAGGGGGCAATCAGCCCCAGCATTTT
CDR3: CASSLLPGGNQPQHF
V: TRBV5-4
size: once
J: TRBJ1-5
D: NA

DNA: TGTGCCTGGAGCCGGGTAGGACTGGAGCAGTACTTC
CDR3: CAWSRVGLEQYF
V: TRBV30
size: NA
J: TRBJ2-7
D: NA

DNA: TGTGCCAGCAGCCTTCTGGGAGGAGGCAATCAGCCCCAGCATTTT
CDR3: CASSLLGGGNQPQHF
V: TRBV7-2
size: NA
J: TRBJ1-5
D: NA

DNA: TGTGCCAGTAGTCCACTACAGGGCGGGGGCCTCAGTTACAATGAGCAGTTCTTC
CDR3: CASSPLQGGGLSYNEQFF
V: TRBV19
size: NA
J: TRBJ2-1
D: NA

DNA: TGTGCCAGCAGCTTAGCCGGAGGGCCCCAGCATTTT
CDR3: CASSLAGGPQHF
V: TRBV11-2
size: NA
J: TRBJ1-5
D: NA

DNA: TGTGCCAGCAGCGATGGGACAGTTGGAAACACCATATATTTT
CDR3: CASSDGTVGNTIYF
V: TRBV7-2
size: NA
J: TRBJ1-3
D: TRBD1

DNA: TGTGCCACCAGCAGAGATACGGACAGGAACACTGAAGCTTTCTTT
CDR3: CATSRDTDRNTEAFF
V: TRBV15
size: NA
J: TRBJ1-1
D: NA

DNA: TGCAGCGTTGCGGTCTGGGACAGAAACACTGAAGCTTTCTTT
CDR3: CSVAVWDRNTEAFF
V: TRBV29-1
size: NA
J: TRBJ1-1
D: TRBD1

DNA: TGTGCCACCAGCAGAGAAGGACAGGCCACCGGGGAGCTGTTTTTT
CDR3: CATSREGQATGELFF
V: TRBV15
size: NA
J: TRBJ2-2
D: TRBD1

DNA: TGTGCCAGCAGCCGTCAGTGGGGACTCACTAGCACAGATACGCAGTATTTT
CDR3: CASSRQWGLTSTDTQYF
V: TRBV14
size: NA
J: TRBJ2-3
D: NA

DNA: TGCGCCAGCAGCTTGGCCAGCGGTAGCAATCAGCCCCAGCATTTT
CDR3: CASSLASGSNQPQHF
V: TRBV5-1
size: NA
J: TRBJ1-5
D: NA

DNA: TGCGCCAGCAGCCCCCTCCCCCCCAGGCACTTGAACACCGGGGAGCTGTTTTTT
CDR3: CASSPLPPRHLNTGELFF
V: TRBV4-1
size: few
J: TRBJ2-2
D: NA

DNA: TGCAGCGTTGAATCAGGGGTCTATGGCTACACCTTC
CDR3: CSVESGVYGYTF
V: TRBV29-1
size: NA
J: TRBJ1-2
D: NA

DNA: TGTGCCAGCAGTTTAAGTAGCGGGGGATACTACGAGCAGTACTTC
CDR3: CASSLSSGGYYEQYF
V: TRBV27
size: NA
J: TRBJ2-7
D: TRBD2

DNA: TGTGCCAGCAGTCTTATTGCCGGGGAGCTGTTTTTT
CDR3: CASSLIAGELFF
V: TRBV6-5
size: NA
J: TRBJ2-2
D: NA

DNA: TGTGCCAGCAGGCCTAGTGGGGGCCCCTACGAGCAGTACTTC
CDR3: CASRPSGGPYEQYF
V: TRBV6-5
size: NA
J: TRBJ2-7
D: NA

DNA: TGTGCCAGCCTTATGAATCGGGGGTTTGCCGGGGAGCTGTTTTTT
CDR3: CASLMNRGFAGELFF
V: TRBV6-1
size: NA
J: TRBJ2-2
D: NA

DNA: TGTGCCAGCAGTTTTAGGGCTAGCGGGCCCACAGATACGCAGTATTTT
CDR3: CASSFRASGPTDTQYF
V: TRBV27
size: NA
J: TRBJ2-3
D: TRBD2

DNA: TGTGCCAGCAGTGATTTGGGAGGGGCCGATACGCAGTATTTT
CDR3: CASSDLGGADTQYF
V: TRBV6-1
size: NA
J: TRBJ2-3
D: TRBD2

DNA: TGTGCCATTGGTACGCAGGGGGCGTTTAATGAGCAGTTCTTC
CDR3: CAIGTQGAFNEQFF
V: TRBV19
size: NA
J: TRBJ2-1
D: TRBD1

DNA: TGTGCCAGCAGTTCGGTAAGGGGGCGAGTATGGAACACTGAAGCTTTCTTT
CDR3: CASSSVRGRVWNTEAFF
V: TRBV28
size: NA
J: TRBJ1-1
D: TRBD1

DNA: TGTGCCAGCAGCTTTAGCGGGGGCTACCAAGAGACCCAGTACTTC
CDR3: CASSFSGGYQETQYF
V: TRBV7-2
size: NA
J: TRBJ2-5
D: TRBD2

DNA: TGCGCCAGCAGCCAGACTTCCGGGACAGGGGGTGAAGCTTTCTTT
CDR3: CASSQTSGTGGEAFF
V: TRBV4-3
size: NA
J: TRBJ1-1
D: TRBD1

DNA: TGTGCCAGCAGTACTGACAGGGGGCGAGTACCTGAAGCTTTCTTT
CDR3: CASSTDRGRVPEAFF
V: TRBV6-5
size: NA
J: TRBJ1-1
D: TRBD1

DNA: TGCGCCAGCAGCCCGGACAGGGGAAATAATTCACCCCTCCACTTT
CDR3: CASSPDRGNNSPLHF
V: TRBV4-1
size: NA
J: TRBJ1-6
D: TRBD1

DNA: TGTGCCAGCAGCTCCCTCTCCGGAGAGACCCAGTACTTC
CDR3: CASSSLSGETQYF
V: TRBV7-3
size: NA
J: TRBJ2-5
D: NA

DNA: TGTGCCAGCAGTATAAGACAGGGGTTAGCCAAAAACATTCAGTACTTC
CDR3: CASSIRQGLAKNIQYF
V: TRBV2
size: NA
J: TRBJ2-4
D: TRBD1

DNA: TGCGCCAGCAGCTTGTCTCGGACAGGGGAAAGGTACGAGCAGTACTTC
CDR3: CASSLSRTGERYEQYF
V: TRBV5-1
size: NA
J: TRBJ2-7
D: TRBD1

DNA: TGTGCCAGCAGTGATCTTAGCTATGGCTACACCTTC
CDR3: CASSDLSYGYTF
V: TRBV6-1
size: NA
J: TRBJ1-2
D: NA

DNA: TGTGCCAGCCGGTCGGGACAGGGGAGGTCGTTGGGAGGGGCCAACGTCCTGACTTTC
CDR3: CASRSGQGRSLGGANVLTF
V: TRBV7-2
size: NA
J: TRBJ2-6
D: TRBD1

DNA: TGTGCCAGCAGCTTAACGTGGGCTAGCGGGGGCCCGGAAACCGGGGAGCTGTTTTTT
CDR3: CASSLTWASGGPETGELFF
V: TRBV7-3
size: NA
J: TRBJ2-2
D: TRBD2

DNA: TGTGCCAGCAGCTTATTGGGACAGAGTCAAGAGGCCCAGTACTTC
CDR3: CASSLLGQSQEAQYF
V: TRBV5-6
size: NA
J: TRBJ2-5
D: TRBD1

DNA: TGCGCCAGCAGCCAAGGTACCAGGGGGTTATCGCTGTTTTTT
CDR3: CASSQGTRGLSLFF
V: TRBV4-1
size: NA
J: TRBJ2-2
D: TRBD1